This TCR beta chain was recovered during a study of control samples from healthy donors and cancer patients. Sequencing was performed with immunoSEQ multiplex PCR; in TCRdb, only in-frame clones are kept and a portion is missing. Of some 120,000 clones in the sample, 80% to 90% were seen once. This clone occurred a few times. Sequencing was carried out using PBMCs. The TCR sequence derives from a woman aged 50 to 60 with colorectal cancer.

CDR3 amino acids: CASSAQAGAANYGYTF. As DNA, the CDR3 is TGTGCCAGCAGCGCGCAGGCAGGGGCCGCTAACTATGGCTACACCTTC. This chain connects TRBV5-6 to TRBJ1-2; D might be TRBD1 (6 bases). This CDR3 has 16 amino acids. Trimming left V 4 bases short and J 0 bases short, with 16 bases between. In germline, CDR1 is SGHDT, CDR2 YYEEEE.